Shown below are 7 T cell receptor beta chains from a single sample sequenced in a study of T cell repertoires in cytomegalovirus infection. TCRdb analysed the reads with MiXCR anew, one entry per CDR3 protein. The sample carries more than 400,000 distinct CDR3 sequences, more than 20% recorded once. Sequences were obtained from PBMCs. The source of these receptors is a human donor in good health (CMV status not recorded). Some clones in this sample may be carry-over from other donors' samples.

This clonotype turned up a few times. The rearrangement uses TRBV11-2 and TRBJ1-1; no reliable D call. Trimming removed 5 bases from V and 10 bases from J, with 20 bases in between. Per germline, CDR1 SGHAT and CDR2 FQNNGV. The CDR3 is 14 amino acids. The CDR3 bases are TGTGCCAGCAGCATCGGACTACTCCGCGGTCTAGCTTTCTTT. Protein product: CASSIGLLRGLAFF. Together with reference TRBV11-2 and TRBJ1-1, the CDR3 gives the full variable domain: EAGVAQSPRYKIIEKRQSVAFWCNPISGHATLYWYQQILGQGPKLLIQFQNNGVVDDSQLPKDRFSAERLKGVDSTLKIQPAKLEDSAVYLCASSIGLLRGLAFFGQGTRLTVV.

This clonotype was picked up one time. This may stem from a read error, because a much larger clone lies one nucleotide away. V and J are TRBV27 and TRBJ1-1; no clear D. Trimming removed 3 bases from V and 1 base from J, with 6 bases in between. CDR1 MNHEY and CDR2 SMNVEV come from the germline V gene (reference sequence). This CDR3 has 13 residues. CDR3 region: CASSFNKNTEAFF. The CDR3 DNA is TGTGCCAGCAGTTTTAACAAGAACACTGAAGCTTTCTTT.

The chain has TRBV28 and TRBJ2-5, with TRBD1 matching over 9 bases. Trimming cost V 6 bases and J 7 bases; bases outside gene matches: 12. The CDR3 covers 15 residues. Looked up from germline, CDR1 is MDHEN and CDR2 is SYDVKM. Here the CDR3 reads CASRKPTGGVGTQYF. DNA for the CDR3: TGTGCCAGCAGAAAACCCACAGGGGGCGTGGGGACCCAGTACTTC.

This sequence joins TRBV2 and TRBJ2-4; TRBD1 might be the D (6 bases). With 8 bases removed from V and 7 bases from J, the gap between germline ends came to 18 bases. The length of the CDR3 is 14 residues. Germline values: CDR1 SNHLY, CDR2 FYNNEI. CDR3 DNA sequence: TGTGCCAGCGGCCGGGACACAACGTTCAACATTCAGTACTTC. It translates to CASGRDTTFNIQYF. Filled out from reference TRBV2 and TRBJ2-4, the complete variable domain reads EPEVTQTPSHQVTQMGQEVILRCVPISNHLYFYWYRQILGQKVEFLVSFYNNEISEKSEIFDDQFSVERPDGSNFTLKIRSTKLEDSAMYFCASGRDTTFNIQYFGAGTRLSVL.

The genes are TRBV12-3 or TRBV12-4 and TRBJ2-3; D is unclear. The ends were cut back, 2 bases at V and 4 bases at J, with 7 bases in the middle. The CDR3 extends over 13 amino acids. The CDR3 spells CASSLLVADTQYF. DNA of the CDR3: TGTGCCAGCAGTTTATTAGTAGCAGATACGCAGTATTTT.

This sequence joins TRBV20-1 and TRBJ2-1; the match to TRBD2 covers 14 bases. CDR1 DFQATT and CDR2 SNEGSKA come from the germline V gene (reference sequence). After removal of 6 bases from V and 9 bases from J, the junction contained 10 bases not matched to a gene. This CDR3 is built from 15 residues. CDR3 protein: CSAPRLAGGVGEQFF. The CDR3 DNA sequence: TGCAGTGCCCCCAGACTAGCGGGAGGGGTTGGTGAGCAGTTCTTC.

This clonotype was seen many times. The V call is TRBV7-2, the J call TRBJ2-1; perhaps TRBD2 as D (6 bases). This CDR3 has 14 residues. Looked up from germline, CDR1 is SGHTA and CDR2 is FQGNSA. V was pared by 1 base and J by 8 bases, with 12 bases between. The CDR3 spells CASSLVGSRDEQFF. The CDR3 bases are TGTGCCAGCAGCTTAGTCGGGAGTCGGGATGAGCAGTTCTTC.